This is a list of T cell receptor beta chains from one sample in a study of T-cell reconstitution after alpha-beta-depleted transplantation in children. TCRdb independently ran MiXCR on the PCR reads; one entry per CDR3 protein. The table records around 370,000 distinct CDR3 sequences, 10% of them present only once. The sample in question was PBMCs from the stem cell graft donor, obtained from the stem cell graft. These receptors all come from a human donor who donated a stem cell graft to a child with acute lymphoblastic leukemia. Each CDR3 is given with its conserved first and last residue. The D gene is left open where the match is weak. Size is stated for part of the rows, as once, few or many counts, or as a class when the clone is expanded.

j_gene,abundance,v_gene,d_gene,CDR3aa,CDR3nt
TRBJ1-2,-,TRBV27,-,CASSLSYGGSGGYTF,TGTGCCAGCAGTTTATCGTATGGGGGCAGTGGTGGCTACACCTTC
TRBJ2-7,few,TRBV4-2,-,CASSQDLRAPDSSYEQYF,TGTGCCAGCAGCCAAGATTTGCGCGCGCCGGACAGCTCCTACGAGCAGTACTTC
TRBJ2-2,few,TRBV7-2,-,CASSLDRMNTGELFF,TGTGCCAGCAGCTTAGACAGGATGAACACCGGGGAGCTGTTTTTT
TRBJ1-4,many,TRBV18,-,CASSPRNEKLFF,TGTGCCAGCTCACCAAGAAATGAAAAACTGTTTTTT
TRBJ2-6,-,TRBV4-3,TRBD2,CASSQEGLAGTGANVLTF,TGCGCCAGCAGCCAAGAGGGACTAGCGGGAACCGGGGCCAACGTCCTGACTTTC
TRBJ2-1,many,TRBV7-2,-,CASSLERSFGGEQFF,TGTGCCAGCAGCTTAGAGCGGAGCTTTGGGGGTGAGCAGTTCTTC
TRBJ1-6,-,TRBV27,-,CASSLWGRNSPLHF,TGTGCCAGCAGTTTATGGGGTCGGAATTCACCCCTCCACTTT
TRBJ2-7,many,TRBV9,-,CASSVTDSPYEQYF,TGTGCCAGCAGCGTAACCGACTCCCCCTACGAGCAGTACTTC
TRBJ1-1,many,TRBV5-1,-,CASSLAGSGNMNTEAFF,TGCGCCAGCAGCTTGGCCGGGTCGGGGAACATGAACACTGAAGCTTTCTTT
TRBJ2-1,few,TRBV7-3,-,CASSPRPSSYNEQFF,TGTGCCAGCAGCCCACGCCCGAGCTCCTACAATGAGCAGTTCTTC
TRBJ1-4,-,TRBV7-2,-,CASGRATNEKLFF,TGTGCCAGCGGCAGGGCAACTAATGAAAAACTGTTTTTT
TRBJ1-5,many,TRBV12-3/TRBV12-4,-,CASSPLQLNQPQHF,TGTGCCAGCAGTCCCTTGCAGCTAAATCAGCCCCAGCATTTT
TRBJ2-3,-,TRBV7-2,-,CASSLASAVRTDTQYF,TGTGCCAGCAGCTTAGCCTCCGCAGTCCGCACAGATACGCAGTATTTT
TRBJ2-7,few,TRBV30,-,CACSRQGLGYEQYF,TGTGCCTGTTCCCGCCAGGGTCTAGGGTACGAGCAGTACTTC
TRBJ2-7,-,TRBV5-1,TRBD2,CASSLEASGNPEQYF,TGCGCCAGCAGCTTGGAGGCTAGCGGGAATCCTGAGCAGTACTTC
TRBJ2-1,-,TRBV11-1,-,CASSLDWGKAASYNEQFF,TGTGCCAGCAGCTTAGATTGGGGTAAGGCAGCATCCTACAATGAGCAGTTCTTC
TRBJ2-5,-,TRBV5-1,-,CASSDGRVGETQYF,TGCGCCAGCAGCGACGGACGGGTGGGAGAGACCCAGTACTTC
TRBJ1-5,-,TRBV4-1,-,CASSQDPYQPQHF,TGCGCCAGCAGCCAAGACCCGTATCAGCCCCAGCATTTT
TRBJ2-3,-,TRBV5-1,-,CASSLEGRNTDTQYF,TGCGCCAGCAGCTTGGAGGGGCGCAACACAGATACGCAGTATTTT
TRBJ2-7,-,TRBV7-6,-,CASSLGTDGTYEQYF,TGTGCCAGCAGCTTAGGGACAGACGGGACTTACGAGCAGTACTTC
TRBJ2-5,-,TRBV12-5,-,CASAAGETQYF,TGTGCTAGTGCAGCGGGAGAGACCCAGTACTTC
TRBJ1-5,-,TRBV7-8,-,CASSPGGGLQPQHF,TGTGCCAGCAGCCCGGGGGGGGGCCTCCAGCCCCAGCATTTT
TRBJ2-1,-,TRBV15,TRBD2,CATSRVLAGFYNEQFF,TGTGCCACCAGCAGGGTCCTAGCGGGATTCTACAATGAGCAGTTCTTC
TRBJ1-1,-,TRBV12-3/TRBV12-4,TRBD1,CASNLGQRNTEAFF,TGTGCCAGCAACCTGGGACAGAGGAACACTGAAGCTTTCTTT
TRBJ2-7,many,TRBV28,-,CASSLWQVNDEQYF,TGTGCCAGCAGTTTATGGCAGGTCAATGATGAGCAGTACTTC
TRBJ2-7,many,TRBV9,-,CASSARGGNEQYF,TGTGCCAGCAGCGCGCGCGGGGGCAACGAGCAGTACTTC
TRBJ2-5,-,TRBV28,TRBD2,CASSFGLAARQETQYF,TGTGCCAGCAGTTTTGGGCTAGCGGCTCGCCAAGAGACCCAGTACTTC
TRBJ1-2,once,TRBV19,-,CASRFRDSNYGYTF,TGTGCCAGTAGATTTCGTGACTCTAACTATGGCTACACCTTC
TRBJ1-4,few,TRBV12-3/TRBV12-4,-,CASSFSRVPPEKLFF,TGTGCCAGCAGTTTCTCCAGGGTACCTCCTGAAAAACTGTTTTTT
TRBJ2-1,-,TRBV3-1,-,CASSRSLASSYNEQFF,TGTGCCAGCAGCCGCTCACTCGCGAGCTCCTACAATGAGCAGTTCTTC